This T cell receptor (beta chain) was recovered during a study of breast tumors, draining lymph nodes, adjacent tissues. Study-wide findings and caveats: Findings are consistent with lymph node origin and intratumoral expansion of most tumor T cells.

TCRdb used MiXCR to reprocess the multiplex PCR reads, holding one entry per CDR3 protein. In the table there are over 200,000 distinct CDR3 sequences, 34% of which are singletons. V trimming: 6 bases; J trimming: 4 bases; junction bases outside the gene matches: 8. Germline assignment: CDR1 MNHNY and CDR2 SVGAGI (reference sequence). There are 15 residues in the CDR3. Samples came from axillary lymph nodes draining the breast cancer. This clonotype was detected a few times. Its cognate antigen is unknown. A much larger clone differs by one base, so this may be a read error. This sequence joins TRBV6-6 and TRBJ2-1; 8 bases are a match to TRBD1. The source is a female donor with breast cancer. Some clones in this sample may be carry-over from other donors' samples. Input material: axillary lymph node tissue. CDR3 DNA: TGTGCCAGCAGCCCGACAGGGGCGGGATACAATGAGCAGTTCTTC. The encoded protein is CASSPTGAGYNEQFF.